This T cell receptor beta chain is from a study of Ad26.COV2.S vaccination and SARS-CoV-2 variants. Notes on the study in general: Recipients given vaccine exceeded placebo recipients in spike-specific TCR breadth.

Points on this clone: Antigen unknown.

Generated by immunoSEQ multiplex PCR, the TCRdb table keeps only in-frame clones and is missing some. The data show 380,000 or so clones, 80% to 90% seen once. Treatment specified: over 15 received Ad26.COV2.S at low or high dose, single or two shots; roughly five received placebo; per-sample allocation not given. At day 63 after the first vaccine or placebo injection, samples were drawn. The germline V and J ends were trimmed by 2 bases and 1 base, with 5 bases remaining between them. The CDR3 contains 13 residues. Per the germline V gene, CDR1 is SGHTA and CDR2 is FQGTGA. This TCR was recovered from a person between 18 and 65 years old who received the Ad26.COV2.S COVID-19 vaccine or a placebo. This sequence joins TRBV7-3 and TRBJ1-1, with D uncertain. The sample consisted of peripheral blood, taken in a trial of Ad26.COV2.S vaccine versus placebo. The CDR3 sequence: CASSLGWNTEAFF. CDR3 coding DNA: TGTGCCAGCAGCTTAGGTTGGAACACTGAAGCTTTCTTT.